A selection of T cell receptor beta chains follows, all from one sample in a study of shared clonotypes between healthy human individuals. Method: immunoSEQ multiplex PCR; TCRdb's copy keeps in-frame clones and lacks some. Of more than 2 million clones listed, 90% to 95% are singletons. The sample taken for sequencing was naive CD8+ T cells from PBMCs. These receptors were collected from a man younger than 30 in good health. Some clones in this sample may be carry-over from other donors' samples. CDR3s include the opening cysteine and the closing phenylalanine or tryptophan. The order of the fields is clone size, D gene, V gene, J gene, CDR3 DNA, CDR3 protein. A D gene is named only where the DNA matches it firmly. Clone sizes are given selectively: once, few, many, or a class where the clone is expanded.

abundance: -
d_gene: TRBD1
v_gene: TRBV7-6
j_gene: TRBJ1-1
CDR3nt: TGTGCCAGCAGCCCTAGGGAGACAGGGTATGAAGCTTTCTTT
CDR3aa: CASSPRETGYEAFF

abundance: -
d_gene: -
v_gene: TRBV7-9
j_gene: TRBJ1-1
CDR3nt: TGTGCCAGCAGCTTCGACAAGAACACTGAAGCTTTCTTT
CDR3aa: CASSFDKNTEAFF

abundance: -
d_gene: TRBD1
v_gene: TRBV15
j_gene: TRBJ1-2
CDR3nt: TGTGCCACCAGCAAGGGACAGGCAGCATTGGGATACACCTTC
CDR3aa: CATSKGQAALGYTF

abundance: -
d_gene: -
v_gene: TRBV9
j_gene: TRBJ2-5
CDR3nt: TGTGCCAGCAGCGTAGGGGAGGCCGTCCAAGAGACCCAGTACTTC
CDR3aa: CASSVGEAVQETQYF

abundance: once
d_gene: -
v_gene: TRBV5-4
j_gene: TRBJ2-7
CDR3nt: TGTGCCAGCAGCCACCGGACAGATTCTTACGAGCAGTACTTC
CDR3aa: CASSHRTDSYEQYF

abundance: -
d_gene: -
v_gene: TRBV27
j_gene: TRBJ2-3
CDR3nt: TGTGCCAGCAGTTTATCCCGACTAGGTGGGGCAGATACGCAGTATTTT
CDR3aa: CASSLSRLGGADTQYF

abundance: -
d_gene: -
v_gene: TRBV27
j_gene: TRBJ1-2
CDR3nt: TGTGCCAGCAGTTTAGGGAAGTTCTATGGCTACACCTTC
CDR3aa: CASSLGKFYGYTF

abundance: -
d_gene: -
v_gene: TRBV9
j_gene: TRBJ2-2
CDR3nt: TGTGCCAGCAGCCCTTGGGGTATCGGGGAGCTGTTTTTT
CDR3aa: CASSPWGIGELFF

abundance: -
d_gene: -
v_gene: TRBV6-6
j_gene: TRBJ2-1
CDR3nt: TGTGCCAGCAGTTACCCCACGAGATCCTACAATGAGCAGTTCTTC
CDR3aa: CASSYPTRSYNEQFF

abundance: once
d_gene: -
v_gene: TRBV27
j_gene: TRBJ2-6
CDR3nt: TGTGCCAGCAGGAGGTTCTCTGGGGCCAACGTCCTGACTTTC
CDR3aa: CASRRFSGANVLTF

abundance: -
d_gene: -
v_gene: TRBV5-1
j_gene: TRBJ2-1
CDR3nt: TGCGCCAGCAGCACAGGACTGGAGAGCTCCTACAATGAGCAGTTCTTC
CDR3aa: CASSTGLESSYNEQFF